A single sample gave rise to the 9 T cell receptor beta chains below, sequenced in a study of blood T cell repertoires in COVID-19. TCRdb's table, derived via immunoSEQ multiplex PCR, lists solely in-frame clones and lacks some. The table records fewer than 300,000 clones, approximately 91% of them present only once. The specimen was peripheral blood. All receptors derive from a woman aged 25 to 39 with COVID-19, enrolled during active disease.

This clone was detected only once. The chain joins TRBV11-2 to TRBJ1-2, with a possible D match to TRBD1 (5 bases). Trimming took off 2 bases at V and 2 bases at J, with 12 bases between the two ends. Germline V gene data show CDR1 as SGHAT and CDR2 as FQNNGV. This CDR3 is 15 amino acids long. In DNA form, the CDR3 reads TGTGCCAGCAGCTTACGGATGGGGGGGAACTATGGCTACACCTTC. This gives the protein CASSLRMGGNYGYTF.

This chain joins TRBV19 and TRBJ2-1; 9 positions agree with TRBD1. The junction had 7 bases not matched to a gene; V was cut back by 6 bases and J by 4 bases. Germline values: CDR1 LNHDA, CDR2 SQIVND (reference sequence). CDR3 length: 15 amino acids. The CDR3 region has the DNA TGTGCCAGTAGGATTGGGACAGGGTCGTACAATGAGCAGTTCTTC. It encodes CASRIGTGSYNEQFF.

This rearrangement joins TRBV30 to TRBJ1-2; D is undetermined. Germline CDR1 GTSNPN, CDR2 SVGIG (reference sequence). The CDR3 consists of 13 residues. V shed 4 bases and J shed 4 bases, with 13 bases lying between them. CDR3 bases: TGTGCCTGGACTCTACGGGAGGGCTATGGCTACACCTTC. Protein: CAWTLREGYGYTF.

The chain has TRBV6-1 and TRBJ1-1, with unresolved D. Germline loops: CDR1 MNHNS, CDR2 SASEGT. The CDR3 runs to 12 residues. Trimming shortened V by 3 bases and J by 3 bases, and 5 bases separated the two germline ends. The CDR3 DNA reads TGTGCCAGCAGTGACGGGTACACTGAAGCTTTCTTT. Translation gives CASSDGYTEAFF.

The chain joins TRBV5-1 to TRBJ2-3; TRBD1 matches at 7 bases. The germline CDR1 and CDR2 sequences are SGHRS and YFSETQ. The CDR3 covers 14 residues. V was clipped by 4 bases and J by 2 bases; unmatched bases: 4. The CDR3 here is CASSAGQVTDTQYF. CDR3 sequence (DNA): TGCGCCAGCAGCGCCGGACAGGTCACAGATACGCAGTATTTT.

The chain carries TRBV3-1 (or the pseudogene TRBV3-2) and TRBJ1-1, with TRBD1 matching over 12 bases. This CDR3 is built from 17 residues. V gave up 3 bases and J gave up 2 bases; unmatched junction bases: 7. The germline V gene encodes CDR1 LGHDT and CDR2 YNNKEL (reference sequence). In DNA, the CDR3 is TGTGCCAGCAGCCATGCCGGGACAGGGGGCCTCAACACTGAAGCTTTCTTT. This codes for CASSHAGTGGLNTEAFF.

CDR3 nucleotides: TGCGCCAGCAGCCCTAAACCTGGACTGGCTGGAAACACCATATATTTT. It translates to CASSPKPGLAGNTIYF. The V call is TRBV5-1, the J call TRBJ1-3; D is unclear. This CDR3 region has 16 residues. V dropped 4 bases and J dropped 2 bases, with 16 bases sitting between them. Germline V lookup: CDR1 SGHRS, CDR2 YFSETQ.

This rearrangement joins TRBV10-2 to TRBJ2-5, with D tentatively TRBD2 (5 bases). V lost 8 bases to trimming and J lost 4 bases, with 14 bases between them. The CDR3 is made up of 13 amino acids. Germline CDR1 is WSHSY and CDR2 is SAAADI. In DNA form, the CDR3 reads TGCGCCAGCGGGGAGCGGAGTCGAGAGACCCAGTACTTC. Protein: CASGERSRETQYF.

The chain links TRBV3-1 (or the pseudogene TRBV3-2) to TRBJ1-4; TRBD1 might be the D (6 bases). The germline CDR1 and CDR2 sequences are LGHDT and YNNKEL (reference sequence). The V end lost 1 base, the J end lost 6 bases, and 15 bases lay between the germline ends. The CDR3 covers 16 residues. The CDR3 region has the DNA TGTGCCAGCAGCCAAGGGTTTGGGACAAAGGATGAAAAACTGTTTTTT. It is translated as CASSQGFGTKDEKLFF.